These 20 T cell receptor beta chains were sequenced from one sample in a study of blood T cells in healthy people across ages. The use of a sample-barcoded 5' primer and a J-beta primer mix characterized a second PCR of 7 to 11 cycles. TCRdb used MiXCR to reprocess the 5' RACE reads, holding one entry per CDR3 protein. The sample holds around 1.5 million distinct CDR3 sequences, approximately 42% seen once. Sequenced material: blood. These receptors all come from a woman younger than 30 in good health.

The V gene is TRBV12-3 or TRBV12-4, the J gene TRBJ1-4; perhaps TRBD1 as D (5 bases). This CDR3 is 12 amino acids long. V was trimmed by 6 bases and J by 13 bases, leaving 15 bases between them. CDR3 amino acids: CASRLTQGGLFF. The CDR3 nucleotides are TGTGCCAGCAGGTTAACCCAGGGCGGACTGTTTTTT.

The gene calls are TRBV7-9 and TRBJ2-1; D might be TRBD2 (6 bases). Trimming left V 1 base short and J 3 bases short, with 10 bases between. The CDR3 spans 15 residues. Germline CDR1 reads SEHNR; CDR2 reads FQNEAQ (reference sequence). CDR3: CASSLGSGHYNEQFF. The CDR3 DNA is TGTGCCAGCAGCTTAGGGAGCGGGCACTACAATGAGCAGTTCTTC.

This clonotype was counted only a few times. This chain joins TRBV13 and TRBJ1-1; D gene ambiguous. Per the germline V gene, CDR1 is PRHDT and CDR2 is FYEKMQ (reference sequence). This CDR3 has 16 residues. V lost 4 bases and J 5 bases, leaving 20 bases between the germline ends. The CDR3 DNA reads TGTGCCAGCAGCTGGGGTATGGGGTTCGCGAGGACTGAAGCTTTCTTT. Translation gives CASSWGMGFARTEAFF.

The chain links TRBV5-1 to TRBJ2-6; 7 bases match TRBD1. V shed 2 bases and J 2 bases; nucleotides not matched to a gene: 13. The CDR3 is 19 amino acids. The germline CDR1 and CDR2 sequences are SGHRS and YFSETQ. The CDR3 sequence is CASSFPPGQLDAGANVLTF. Here the CDR3 DNA reads TGCGCCAGCAGCTTCCCACCGGGACAGTTGGATGCTGGGGCCAACGTCCTGACTTTC.

The V and J genes are TRBV5-1 and TRBJ1-1; TRBD1 agrees at 9 bases. The germline gives CDR1 SGHRS, CDR2 YFSETQ. V lost 5 bases, J lost 3 bases, and 8 bases stayed unmatched. The CDR3 runs 15 residues. CDR3 sequence: CASRLRTGEDTEAFF. In DNA form, the CDR3 reads TGCGCCAGCAGGCTACGGACAGGGGAGGACACTGAAGCTTTCTTT.

The CDR3 region has the DNA TGTGCCACCAGTGATTTGAATGAGCAGTACTTC. Its translation is CATSDLNEQYF. The rearrangement links TRBV24-1 to TRBJ2-5, with D unclear. V was clipped by 0 bases and J by 11 bases, with 6 bases between them. CDR3 size: 11 residues. Germline values: CDR1 KGHDR, CDR2 SFDVKD.

The rearrangement joins TRBV28 to TRBJ1-2; D gene ambiguous. This CDR3 region has 12 residues. V was shortened by 8 bases and J by 2 bases, with 9 bases between the two germline ends. Germline V lookup: CDR1 MDHEN, CDR2 SYDVKM. CDR3 DNA sequence: TGTGCCAGCGGGAAGGCGAACTATGGCTACACCTTC. It specifies CASGKANYGYTF.

The chain has TRBV12-3 or TRBV12-4 and TRBJ2-5; tentatively, D is TRBD2 (5 bases). V was clipped by 7 bases and J by 0 bases, with 9 bases between them. The CDR3 loop spans 13 amino acids. The CDR3 nucleotides read TGTGCCAGCATCCCGGGGTACCAAGAGACCCAGTACTTC. Its protein product is CASIPGYQETQYF.

DNA of the CDR3: TGTGCCAGCAGTTACGCCGCGGGCTCCTCCTACGAGCAGTACTTC. Translating it yields CASSYAAGSSYEQYF. The chain links TRBV6-6 to TRBJ2-7, with D perhaps matching TRBD2 (5 bases). From germline, CDR1 is MNHNY and CDR2 SVGAGI (reference sequence). The length of the CDR3 is 15 residues. V lost 2 bases and J 0 bases, leaving 11 bases between the germline ends.

In its sample, this clonotype was seen a few times. The chain carries TRBV14 and TRBJ2-6; D unclear. Germline V CDR1 and CDR2: SGHDN, FVKESK. The germline V and J ends were trimmed by 4 bases and 0 bases, with 13 bases remaining between them. The CDR3 is made up of 17 amino acids. CDR3 coding DNA: TGTGCCAGCAGCCTAATCGGACGGACCTCTGGGGCCAACGTCCTGACTTTC. It encodes CASSLIGRTSGANVLTF.

The chain couples TRBV2 to TRBJ1-4, with D possibly being TRBD1 (5 bases). Trimming shortened V by 11 bases and J by 8 bases, and 15 bases separated the two germline ends. Per germline, CDR1 SNHLY and CDR2 FYNNEI. The CDR3 consists of 12 residues. The CDR3: CAGRGNGEKLFF. In nucleotides, the CDR3 is TGTGCCGGCCGGGGCAATGGGGAAAAACTGTTTTTT.

The chain combines TRBV7-9 with TRBJ1-1, with 7 bases lining up with TRBD1. The germline V gene has CDR1 SEHNR and CDR2 FQNEAQ (reference sequence). The CDR3 consists of 15 residues. V was pared by 0 bases and J by 6 bases, with 7 bases of the junction left unmatched. CDR3 sequence: CASSLAGGAASEAFF. The CDR3 bases are TGTGCCAGCAGCTTAGCAGGGGGCGCGGCATCTGAAGCTTTCTTT.

The chain is built from TRBV7-9 and TRBJ1-5; TRBD1 might be the D (6 bases). This CDR3 is 17 amino acids long. V lost 3 bases to trimming and J lost 2 bases, with 17 bases between them. Germline V gives CDR1 SEHNR, CDR2 FQNEAQ (reference sequence). Here the CDR3 DNA reads TGTGCCAGCAGCTTGGGGGCGCAGGGAGGTGGCAATCAGCCCCAGCATTTT. It yields the protein CASSLGAQGGGNQPQHF.

For the CDR3, the DNA is TGTGCCACCAGTGGGGCGGGAGAGGGGACCCAGTACTTC. It codes for CATSGAGEGTQYF. The chain employs TRBV24-1 and TRBJ2-5; 7 nucleotides agree with TRBD2. J gave up 7 bases and V 5 bases, and 6 bases lay outside the gene matches. Germline V gene sequence: CDR1 KGHDR, CDR2 SFDVKD. CDR3 length: 13 amino acids.

The chain carries TRBV7-9 and TRBJ2-3, with D possibly matching TRBD2 (5 bases). CDR1 is SEHNR, CDR2 FQNEAQ, per germline (reference sequence). The CDR3 is made up of 14 amino acids. Trimming left V 2 bases short and J 4 bases short, with 10 bases between. CDR3 nucleotide sequence: TGTGCCAGCAGCTTACTAGCTTGGGCAGATACGCAGTATTTT. Amino acid sequence: CASSLLAWADTQYF.

The chain is built from TRBV18 and TRBJ2-3; unclear D gene. CDR3 size: 16 residues. The ends were cut back, 5 bases at V and 0 bases at J, with 15 bases in the middle. The germline V gene encodes CDR1 KGHSH and CDR2 LQKENI. The CDR3 protein is CASSSYEWGSTDTQYF. In DNA, the CDR3 is TGTGCCAGCTCATCGTACGAGTGGGGAAGCACAGATACGCAGTATTTT.

This clonotype turned up a few times. The DNA of the CDR3 is TGTGCCAGCAGTCCGGGACTAGGGGATATCAAGTTCTTC. It specifies CASSPGLGDIKFF. This rearrangement joins TRBV7-9 to TRBJ2-1, with 8 bases fitting TRBD2. The CDR3 contains 13 residues. Germline CDR1 reads SEHNR; CDR2 reads FQNEAQ (reference sequence). With 6 bases clipped from V and 14 bases from J, the junction kept 12 bases outside the gene matches.

This clonotype was detected only a few times. The chain uses TRBV20-1 and TRBJ1-2, with TRBD1 matching 7 bases. The ends lost 0 bases at V and 7 bases at J; junction bases unmatched: 11. The CDR3 covers 15 residues. Germline V gene lookup returns CDR1 DFQATT and CDR2 SNEGSKA (reference sequence). The CDR3 sequence: CSAREVDRDYGGYTF. In DNA, the CDR3 is TGCAGTGCTAGAGAAGTCGACAGGGATTATGGTGGCTACACCTTC.

The rearrangement joins TRBV20-1 to TRBJ2-2; 7 nucleotides agree with TRBD2. From germline, CDR1 is DFQATT and CDR2 SNEGSKA (reference sequence). J was trimmed by 5 bases and V by 6 bases; bases with no gene match: 9. This CDR3 has 14 amino acids. CDR3: CSADGGIRTGELFF. The CDR3 region has the DNA TGCAGTGCGGACGGGGGGATACGGACCGGGGAGCTGTTTTTT.

This chain connects TRBV20-1 to TRBJ2-3; 8 nucleotides line up with TRBD1. V was pared by 3 bases and J by 0 bases, with 2 bases of the junction left unmatched. This CDR3 region has 14 residues. The germline V gene has CDR1 DFQATT and CDR2 SNEGSKA (reference sequence). CDR3 region: CSASRTGSTDTQYF. The CDR3 bases are TGCAGTGCTAGCAGGACAGGGAGCACAGATACGCAGTATTTT.